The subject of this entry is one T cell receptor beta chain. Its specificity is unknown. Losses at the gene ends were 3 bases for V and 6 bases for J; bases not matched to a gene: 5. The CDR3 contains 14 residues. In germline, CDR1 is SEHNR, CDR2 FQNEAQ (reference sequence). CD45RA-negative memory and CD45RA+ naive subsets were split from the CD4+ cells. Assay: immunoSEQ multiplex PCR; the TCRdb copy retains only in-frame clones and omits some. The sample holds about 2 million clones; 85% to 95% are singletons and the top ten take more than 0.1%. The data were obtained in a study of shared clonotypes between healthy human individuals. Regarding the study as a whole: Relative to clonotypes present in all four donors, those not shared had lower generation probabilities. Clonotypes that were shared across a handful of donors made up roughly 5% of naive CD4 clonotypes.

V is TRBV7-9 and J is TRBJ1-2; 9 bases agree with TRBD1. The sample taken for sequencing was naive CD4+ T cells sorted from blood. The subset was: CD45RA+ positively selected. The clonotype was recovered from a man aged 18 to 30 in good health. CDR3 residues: CASSFATGGNGYTF. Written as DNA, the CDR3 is TGTGCCAGCAGCTTCGCCACAGGGGGCAATGGCTACACCTTC.